This TCR beta chain was identified in a study of CD8 T cells in ankylosing spondylitis. Study observations and caveats: In ankylosing spondylitis blood, a motif of seven or eight highly homologous TCR beta variants appeared characteristic. The study looked at matched synovial fluid samples from ankylosing spondylitis patients. Disease-linked clones were reported to be significantly enriched there. With a CD8+ phenotype, disease-linked clones were relatively rare in peripheral blood. There were earlier reports of some motif variants in reactive arthritis synovial fluid and blood.

V was cut by 4 bases and J by 4 bases, with 18 bases left in between. The germline CDR1 and CDR2 sequences are SGHRS and YFSETQ. CDR3 length equals 16 residues. This clonotype was seen a handful of times. Its target is unknown. Construction of TCR beta libraries was performed using quantitative 5'-RACE with molecular barcodes. TCRdb re-derived calls from the 5' RACE reads in MiXCR, one entry per CDR3 protein. The table shows under 550,000 distinct CDR3 sequences, with roughly a quarter occurring only once. The rearrangement uses TRBV5-1 and TRBJ2-1; D uncertain. The source of this sequence is a male donor with ankylosing spondylitis. Sequencing was performed on blood, either unsorted or a sorted T cell fraction (not recorded which). In nucleotides, the CDR3 is TGCGCCAGCAGCCCCATACGGTCGCGGCTATACAATGAGCAGTTCTTC. Protein sequence: CASSPIRSRLYNEQFF.